This is a list of T cell receptor beta chains from one sample in a study of T cell repertoires in cytomegalovirus infection. Each CDR3 protein is one row after TCRdb ran MiXCR on the reads. In the table there are about 770,000 distinct CDR3 sequences, 25% to 30% of which are singletons. No antigens are known for them. The sequencing here drew on cultured CD8+ T cells from PBMCs, taken from culture after CMV antigen stimulation. The receptors were gathered from a human donor in good health (CMV status not recorded). Some clones in this sample may be carry-over from other donors' samples. Each CDR3 is given with its conserved first and last residue. The order of the fields is D gene, CDR3 length, V gene, J gene, clone size, CDR3 DNA, CDR3 protein. D genes are given only for firm matches. Size tells how often a clone was seen (once, few, many) or the class of an expanded clone, and some rows leave it out.

d_call: -
cdr3_length: 14
v_call: TRBV3-1
j_call: TRBJ2-1
clone_size: few
cdr3_nt: TGTGCCAGCAGCCAAGATTGGGGCCGAAATGAGCAGTTCTTC
cdr3_aa: CASSQDWGRNEQFF

d_call: -
cdr3_length: 14
v_call: TRBV4-1
j_call: TRBJ1-3
clone_size: -
cdr3_nt: TGCGCCAGCAGCCAGACAGCCTCTGGAAACACCATATATTTT
cdr3_aa: CASSQTASGNTIYF

d_call: -
cdr3_length: 14
v_call: TRBV2
j_call: TRBJ1-1
clone_size: -
cdr3_nt: TGTGCCAGCAGTGCCCCAACCTCTCTACCAGAAGCTTTCTTT
cdr3_aa: CASSAPTSLPEAFF

d_call: -
cdr3_length: 16
v_call: TRBV2
j_call: TRBJ2-2
clone_size: -
cdr3_nt: TGTGCCACCGTTAAGACGCGAGATACGAACACCGGGGAGCTGTTTTTT
cdr3_aa: CATVKTRDTNTGELFF

d_call: -
cdr3_length: 14
v_call: TRBV12-3/TRBV12-4
j_call: TRBJ1-2
clone_size: -
cdr3_nt: TGTGCCAGCAGTTTTTTAGGGTTGGGCTATGGCTACACCTTC
cdr3_aa: CASSFLGLGYGYTF

d_call: -
cdr3_length: 17
v_call: TRBV10-3
j_call: TRBJ1-5
clone_size: many
cdr3_nt: TGTGCCATCAGTGAGTCGAATAGGGGATTTAGCAATCAGCCCCAGCATTTT
cdr3_aa: CAISESNRGFSNQPQHF

d_call: -
cdr3_length: 12
v_call: TRBV10-3
j_call: TRBJ2-7
clone_size: -
cdr3_nt: TGTGCCATCAGTGAGGGTGATTACGAGCAGTACTTC
cdr3_aa: CAISEGDYEQYF

d_call: TRBD1
cdr3_length: 15
v_call: TRBV4-1
j_call: TRBJ2-1
clone_size: few
cdr3_nt: TGCGCCAGCAGCCGCGACAGGGGGTCTCTCAATGAGCAGTTCTTC
cdr3_aa: CASSRDRGSLNEQFF

d_call: -
cdr3_length: 15
v_call: TRBV5-6
j_call: TRBJ2-1
clone_size: many
cdr3_nt: TGTGCCAGCAGCCGCGACCGGACTGGCCAGAGAGAGCAGTTCTTC
cdr3_aa: CASSRDRTGQREQFF

d_call: -
cdr3_length: 14
v_call: TRBV7-6
j_call: TRBJ1-5
clone_size: few
cdr3_nt: TGTGCCAGCAGCTTACTCACAGGGACTCAGCCCCAGCATTTT
cdr3_aa: CASSLLTGTQPQHF

d_call: TRBD2
cdr3_length: 15
v_call: TRBV28
j_call: TRBJ2-1
clone_size: once
cdr3_nt: TGTGCCAGCGAAAGACTAGCGGGCGACTACAATGAGCAGTTCTTC
cdr3_aa: CASERLAGDYNEQFF

d_call: TRBD1
cdr3_length: 14
v_call: TRBV29-1
j_call: TRBJ2-7
clone_size: -
cdr3_nt: TGCAGCGTTGAAGGGGACAGGGGGGCCTACGGGCAGTACTTC
cdr3_aa: CSVEGDRGAYGQYF

d_call: -
cdr3_length: 11
v_call: TRBV7-6
j_call: TRBJ1-3
clone_size: -
cdr3_nt: TGTGCCAGCCTGCGGCAGAACACCATATATTTT
cdr3_aa: CASLRQNTIYF

d_call: -
cdr3_length: 16
v_call: TRBV5-6
j_call: TRBJ1-2
clone_size: -
cdr3_nt: TGTGCCAGCAGCTCCTTACAGGGCCACCCATCTTATGGCTACACCTTC
cdr3_aa: CASSSLQGHPSYGYTF

d_call: TRBD2
cdr3_length: 16
v_call: TRBV6-1
j_call: TRBJ2-5
clone_size: -
cdr3_nt: TGTGCCAGCAGCTCAGGAGGGACTAGCGGGGCGGAGACCCAGTACTTC
cdr3_aa: CASSSGGTSGAETQYF

d_call: -
cdr3_length: 12
v_call: TRBV15
j_call: TRBJ2-5
clone_size: -
cdr3_nt: TGTGCCACCAGCAGAGATTCAGGGTCCGAGTCCTTC
cdr3_aa: CATSRDSGSESF

d_call: -
cdr3_length: 14
v_call: TRBV6-4
j_call: TRBJ2-3
clone_size: few
cdr3_nt: TGTGCCAGCAGTGACTCAGGGGCCACAGATACGCAGTATTTT
cdr3_aa: CASSDSGATDTQYF

d_call: -
cdr3_length: 17
v_call: TRBV7-9
j_call: TRBJ1-5
clone_size: few
cdr3_nt: TGTGCCAGCAGCTTAATGAGCGGGGGCCGAAGCAATCAGCCCCAGCATTTT
cdr3_aa: CASSLMSGGRSNQPQHF

d_call: -
cdr3_length: 15
v_call: TRBV7-6
j_call: TRBJ2-7
clone_size: -
cdr3_nt: TGTGCCAGCAGCTCGGAGGGGGCACCTTCCTACGAGCAGTACTTC
cdr3_aa: CASSSEGAPSYEQYF

d_call: TRBD1
cdr3_length: 16
v_call: TRBV5-8
j_call: TRBJ2-2
clone_size: -
cdr3_nt: TGTGCCAGCAGCGACTGGGGGACAGCTAACACCGGGGAGCTGTTTTTT
cdr3_aa: CASSDWGTANTGELFF

d_call: -
cdr3_length: 11
v_call: TRBV28
j_call: TRBJ2-1
clone_size: -
cdr3_nt: TGTGCCAGCAGTCCCGGGACGTCGCAGTTCTTC
cdr3_aa: CASSPGTSQFF

d_call: -
cdr3_length: 15
v_call: TRBV20-1
j_call: TRBJ1-2
clone_size: -
cdr3_nt: TGCAGTGCTAGAACCAGGGGCGGGATTAACTATGGCTACACCTTC
cdr3_aa: CSARTRGGINYGYTF

d_call: -
cdr3_length: 16
v_call: TRBV7-9
j_call: TRBJ1-2
clone_size: many
cdr3_nt: TGTGCCAGCAGCTTAGGGGTGACGTCACGACTCTATGGCTACACCTTC
cdr3_aa: CASSLGVTSRLYGYTF

d_call: TRBD1
cdr3_length: 14
v_call: TRBV5-6
j_call: TRBJ1-6
clone_size: -
cdr3_nt: TGTGCCAGCAGCCGGGACAGGGAGGATTCACCCCTCCACTTT
cdr3_aa: CASSRDREDSPLHF

d_call: TRBD2
cdr3_length: 17
v_call: TRBV5-4
j_call: TRBJ2-4
clone_size: few
cdr3_nt: TGTGCCACTACCTGGGGGAGGACTAGCGGGGGGGCGAACATTCAGTACTTC
cdr3_aa: CATTWGRTSGGANIQYF

d_call: TRBD1
cdr3_length: 15
v_call: TRBV12-3/TRBV12-4
j_call: TRBJ1-5
clone_size: -
cdr3_nt: TGTGCCAGCAGGTCCGAGACAGGGGATAATCAGCCCCAGCATTTT
cdr3_aa: CASRSETGDNQPQHF

d_call: TRBD1
cdr3_length: 15
v_call: TRBV6-6
j_call: TRBJ2-2
clone_size: -
cdr3_nt: TGTGCCAGCCCGGGACAGGGTGCCAACACCGGGGAGCTGTTTTTT
cdr3_aa: CASPGQGANTGELFF

d_call: -
cdr3_length: 13
v_call: TRBV12-5
j_call: TRBJ1-1
clone_size: many
cdr3_nt: TGTGCTAGTGGTTTGGGGGCTAACACTGAAGCTTTCTTT
cdr3_aa: CASGLGANTEAFF

d_call: TRBD1
cdr3_length: 19
v_call: TRBV7-6
j_call: TRBJ2-2
clone_size: -
cdr3_nt: TGTGCCAGCAACATGATACGGGACAGGGCCTGGTTGAGGACCGGGGAGCTGTTTTTT
cdr3_aa: CASNMIRDRAWLRTGELFF

d_call: -
cdr3_length: 19
v_call: TRBV3-1
j_call: TRBJ1-4
clone_size: -
cdr3_nt: TGTGCCAGCAGAAAACACTTGTTACCCGGGACCCACGACAGAGGAAAACTGTTTTTT
cdr3_aa: CASRKHLLPGTHDRGKLFF

d_call: -
cdr3_length: 15
v_call: TRBV7-3
j_call: TRBJ1-5
clone_size: -
cdr3_nt: TGTGCCAGCAGCCCGATGGGGGGGAGCAATCAGCCCCAGCATTTT
cdr3_aa: CASSPMGGSNQPQHF

d_call: TRBD1
cdr3_length: 14
v_call: TRBV27
j_call: TRBJ1-2
clone_size: -
cdr3_nt: TGTGCCAGCAGTTACGGGACAGATAACTATGGCTACACCTTC
cdr3_aa: CASSYGTDNYGYTF

d_call: TRBD1
cdr3_length: 14
v_call: TRBV5-1
j_call: TRBJ2-4
clone_size: -
cdr3_nt: TGCGCCAGCAGCTTTGGGCAGGGGGACGACATTCAGTACTTC
cdr3_aa: CASSFGQGDDIQYF

d_call: -
cdr3_length: 14
v_call: TRBV20-1
j_call: TRBJ1-2
clone_size: once
cdr3_nt: TGCAGTGCTAGGTTACCGGGGGACGCCTATGGCTACACCTTC
cdr3_aa: CSARLPGDAYGYTF

d_call: TRBD1
cdr3_length: 17
v_call: TRBV7-6
j_call: TRBJ1-4
clone_size: few
cdr3_nt: TGTGCCAGCAGCTTCATACCCCTAGAAGACAGGGCTAGTCAACTGTTTTTT
cdr3_aa: CASSFIPLEDRASQLFF

d_call: -
cdr3_length: 15
v_call: TRBV4-1
j_call: TRBJ2-1
clone_size: -
cdr3_nt: TGCGCCAGCAGCCATCACCCCCCTCAGAACAATGAGCAGTTCTTC
cdr3_aa: CASSHHPPQNNEQFF

d_call: -
cdr3_length: 16
v_call: TRBV7-6
j_call: TRBJ1-1
clone_size: few
cdr3_nt: TGTGCCAGCAGCCCTACGGGAGGGCGCGTGAACACTGAAGCTTTCTTT
cdr3_aa: CASSPTGGRVNTEAFF

d_call: -
cdr3_length: 14
v_call: TRBV6-2/TRBV6-3
j_call: TRBJ2-5
clone_size: few
cdr3_nt: TGTGCCAGCAGTCGGACAGCCATACAAGAGACCCAGTACTTC
cdr3_aa: CASSRTAIQETQYF

d_call: TRBD1
cdr3_length: 15
v_call: TRBV5-4
j_call: TRBJ2-2
clone_size: few
cdr3_nt: TGTGCCAGCAGCCACCGGACAGGCACCGCCGGGGAGCTGTTTTTT
cdr3_aa: CASSHRTGTAGELFF

d_call: TRBD1
cdr3_length: 16
v_call: TRBV11-2
j_call: TRBJ2-7
clone_size: -
cdr3_nt: TGTGCCAGCAGCTTAAACCGGGACAGGGGAACCTACGAGCAGTACTTC
cdr3_aa: CASSLNRDRGTYEQYF

d_call: -
cdr3_length: 13
v_call: TRBV7-6
j_call: TRBJ2-3
clone_size: many
cdr3_nt: TGTGCCAGCAGCAGCCCTCTCACAGATACGCAGTATTTT
cdr3_aa: CASSSPLTDTQYF

d_call: -
cdr3_length: 13
v_call: TRBV7-2
j_call: TRBJ1-1
clone_size: many
cdr3_nt: TGTGCCAGCAGCTTTTCCGGCGTCACTGAAGCTTTCTTT
cdr3_aa: CASSFSGVTEAFF

d_call: -
cdr3_length: 13
v_call: TRBV27
j_call: TRBJ1-2
clone_size: few
cdr3_nt: TGTGCCAGCAGGTCCAGGGGAGACTATGGCTACACCTTC
cdr3_aa: CASRSRGDYGYTF

d_call: -
cdr3_length: 15
v_call: TRBV2
j_call: TRBJ1-3
clone_size: few
cdr3_nt: TGTGCCAGCAGTGAAGCAGGCGTCCCGGTGGGCACCATATATTTT
cdr3_aa: CASSEAGVPVGTIYF

d_call: -
cdr3_length: 11
v_call: TRBV7-2
j_call: TRBJ1-1
clone_size: many
cdr3_nt: TGTGCCAGCAGCTCCGCAACGTCAGCTTTCTTT
cdr3_aa: CASSSATSAFF

d_call: -
cdr3_length: 13
v_call: TRBV2
j_call: TRBJ2-1
clone_size: -
cdr3_nt: TGTGCCAGCGGGGGGCCAAGGCTCAATGAGCAGTTCTTC
cdr3_aa: CASGGPRLNEQFF

d_call: -
cdr3_length: 15
v_call: TRBV12-3/TRBV12-4
j_call: TRBJ2-5
clone_size: -
cdr3_nt: TGTGCCAGCAGTTTTGGAATTGGTATAGGGGAGACCCAGTACTTC
cdr3_aa: CASSFGIGIGETQYF

d_call: -
cdr3_length: 10
v_call: TRBV6-5
j_call: TRBJ1-2
clone_size: -
cdr3_nt: TGTGCCACCAACCACGGGGGCTACACCTTC
cdr3_aa: CATNHGGYTF

d_call: -
cdr3_length: 12
v_call: TRBV24-1
j_call: TRBJ2-1
clone_size: -
cdr3_nt: TGTGCCACCAGTGATGAACGCCAGGAGCAGTTCTTC
cdr3_aa: CATSDERQEQFF

d_call: -
cdr3_length: 14
v_call: TRBV7-9
j_call: TRBJ1-1
clone_size: few
cdr3_nt: TGTGCCAGCAGTTATCTAGGGCGAGGCACTGAAGCTTTCTTT
cdr3_aa: CASSYLGRGTEAFF

d_call: TRBD2
cdr3_length: 16
v_call: TRBV12-3/TRBV12-4
j_call: TRBJ2-7
clone_size: -
cdr3_nt: TGTGCCAGCAGTTTATTCGGCGGGGGGAAAGCCTACGAGCAGTACTTC
cdr3_aa: CASSLFGGGKAYEQYF

d_call: -
cdr3_length: 14
v_call: TRBV15
j_call: TRBJ2-2
clone_size: -
cdr3_nt: TGTGCCACCAGCAGGGCCGGGACAACCGGGGAGCTGTTTTTT
cdr3_aa: CATSRAGTTGELFF

d_call: -
cdr3_length: 16
v_call: TRBV14
j_call: TRBJ2-6
clone_size: -
cdr3_nt: TGTGCCAGCAGCCAGGGGGCCGACTCTGGGGCCAACGTCCTGACTTTC
cdr3_aa: CASSQGADSGANVLTF

d_call: -
cdr3_length: 14
v_call: TRBV6-6
j_call: TRBJ1-5
clone_size: -
cdr3_nt: TGTGCCAGCAGTACAGGGAATGATATTAAGCCCCAGCATTTT
cdr3_aa: CASSTGNDIKPQHF

d_call: -
cdr3_length: 12
v_call: TRBV7-6
j_call: TRBJ2-5
clone_size: many
cdr3_nt: TGTGCCAGCAGGCACAGGGATGAGACCCAGTACTTC
cdr3_aa: CASRHRDETQYF

d_call: TRBD1
cdr3_length: 13
v_call: TRBV19
j_call: TRBJ2-7
clone_size: few
cdr3_nt: TGTGCCAGCGGCGGGACAGGGGAACACGAGCAGTACTTC
cdr3_aa: CASGGTGEHEQYF

d_call: TRBD1
cdr3_length: 14
v_call: TRBV7-6
j_call: TRBJ2-7
clone_size: few
cdr3_nt: TGTGCCAGCAGCTTGGGACAGGGGTTGTGGGAGCAGTACTTC
cdr3_aa: CASSLGQGLWEQYF